Listed below are T cell receptor beta chains from one sample, sequenced in a study of blood T cell repertoires in COVID-19. The table came from immunoSEQ multiplex PCR; TCRdb's copy has only in-frame clones and leaves some out. The table has under 140,000 clones, roughly 76% seen once. Sequencing was performed on peripheral blood. The source is a woman aged 60-75 years with acute or convalescent COVID-19. Both conserved end residues are part of each CDR3. The D gene is left open where the match is weak. Clone size is stated in some rows and not others, as once, few, many or a class when expanded.

v_gene,len,abundance,j_gene,d_gene,CDR3aa,CDR3nt
TRBV7-9,13,NA,TRBJ2-5,NA,CASSPRGLGTQYF,TGTGCCAGCAGCCCTCGGGGATTGGGGACCCAGTACTTC
TRBV6-6,12,NA,TRBJ2-3,NA,CASEGRADTQYF,TGTGCCAGCGAGGGTCGTGCAGATACGCAGTATTTT
TRBV18,13,NA,TRBJ1-6,NA,CASLQGLDSPLHF,TGTGCCAGCTTACAGGGTTTGGATTCACCCCTCCACTTT
TRBV4-2,16,NA,TRBJ2-1,TRBD2,CASSQSNGGDYNEQFF,TGTGCCAGCAGCCAATCTAACGGGGGGGACTACAATGAGCAGTTCTTC
TRBV11-2,12,NA,TRBJ1-1,NA,CAVSELNTEAFF,TGTGCCGTATCCGAGTTGAACACTGAAGCTTTCTTT
TRBV6-5,14,NA,TRBJ2-7,NA,CASSSSSKSYEQYF,TGTGCCAGCAGTTCCTCTAGCAAGTCCTACGAGCAGTACTTC
TRBV20-1,11,NA,TRBJ2-3,NA,CSARLVETQYF,TGCAGTGCTAGATTAGTAGAGACGCAGTATTTT
TRBV6-5,14,NA,TRBJ1-2,TRBD1,CASSSDRGRRGYTF,TGTGCCAGCAGTTCCGACAGGGGGCGTCGTGGCTACACCTTC
TRBV13,15,once,TRBJ1-5,TRBD1,CASSFSGTGNQPQHF,TGTGCCAGCAGTTTCTCCGGGACAGGGAATCAGCCCCAGCATTTT
TRBV19,16,NA,TRBJ1-5,TRBD1,CASSDRGQWSNQPQHF,TGTGCCAGTAGTGACAGGGGGCAATGGAGCAATCAGCCCCAGCATTTT
TRBV12-5,14,NA,TRBJ1-1,NA,CASGLGYGGTEAFF,TGTGCTAGTGGTTTGGGCTATGGAGGAACTGAAGCTTTCTTT
TRBV29-1,14,NA,TRBJ1-4,NA,CSVGLGRAGEKLFF,TGCAGCGTTGGTTTGGGCAGGGCGGGAGAAAAACTGTTTTTT
TRBV2,14,once,TRBJ1-2,NA,CASALQGASYGYTF,TGTGCCTCAGCGTTGCAGGGCGCTAGCTATGGCTACACCTTC
TRBV2,17,NA,TRBJ2-6,NA,CASSERSRGSGANVLTF,TGTGCCAGCAGTGAAAGGAGCAGGGGCTCTGGGGCCAACGTCCTGACTTTC
TRBV19,12,NA,TRBJ1-5,NA,CASSGREQPQHF,TGTGCCAGTAGTGGGAGGGAACAGCCCCAGCATTTT
TRBV5-6,15,NA,TRBJ2-3,TRBD1,CASSLTGGTTDTQYF,TGTGCCAGCAGCTTAACAGGGGGGACCACAGATACGCAGTATTTT
TRBV5-5,14,few,TRBJ1-1,TRBD1,CASSWGQRGTEAFF,TGTGCCAGCAGCTGGGGACAGCGTGGCACTGAAGCTTTCTTT
TRBV20-1,11,NA,TRBJ1-1,NA,CSAPTDTEAFF,TGCAGTGCGCCTACAGACACTGAAGCTTTCTTT
TRBV5-4,16,few,TRBJ1-1,TRBD1,CASRSGTGGRSTEAFF,TGTGCCAGCAGATCCGGGACAGGGGGGAGAAGCACTGAAGCTTTCTTT
TRBV10-3,12,NA,TRBJ1-5,NA,CATAGDDQPQHF,TGTGCCACCGCGGGAGATGATCAGCCCCAGCATTTT
TRBV3-1/TRBV3-2,14,NA,TRBJ2-7,TRBD2,CASSGTSGGYEQYF,TGTGCCAGCAGCGGGACTAGCGGGGGATACGAGCAGTACTTC
TRBV19,15,few,TRBJ1-6,NA,CASRRGAAYNSPLHF,TGTGCCAGTAGAAGGGGCGCCGCCTATAATTCACCCCTCCACTTT
TRBV10-3,14,NA,TRBJ2-7,NA,CAISHGGLAYEQYF,TGTGCCATCAGCCACGGGGGATTGGCCTACGAGCAGTACTTC
TRBV7-2,14,few,TRBJ1-5,NA,CASSLGQGNQPQHF,TGTGCCAGCAGCTTAGGGCAGGGCAATCAGCCCCAGCATTTT
TRBV7-2,15,many,TRBJ1-4,NA,CASSSGRQETGKLFF,TGTGCCAGTAGCTCCGGACGACAGGAGACGGGAAAACTGTTTTTT
TRBV5-1,16,NA,TRBJ2-2,NA,CASRDSAGVNTGELFF,TGCGCCAGCAGGGATTCGGCAGGGGTAAACACCGGGGAGCTGTTTTTT
TRBV29-1,13,NA,TRBJ1-5,NA,CSVGGQLNQPQHF,TGCAGCGTCGGAGGACAGCTCAATCAGCCCCAGCATTTT
TRBV19,15,NA,TRBJ2-4,NA,CASSGLPGTKNIQYF,TGTGCCAGTAGTGGTCTCCCAGGGACCAAAAACATTCAGTACTTC
TRBV7-9,14,NA,TRBJ1-1,TRBD1,CASSSTGGGTEAFF,TGTGCCAGCAGCTCGACAGGGGGCGGCACTGAAGCTTTCTTT
TRBV6-1,16,NA,TRBJ1-3,NA,CASSGGQVAGGNTIYF,TGTGCCAGCAGTGGAGGCCAGGTGGCAGGGGGAAACACCATATATTTT
TRBV6-4,13,many,TRBJ1-1,NA,CASSAEMNTEAFF,TGTGCCAGCAGTGCCGAGATGAACACTGAAGCTTTCTTT
TRBV9,14,NA,TRBJ2-5,TRBD1,CASSVATGAKTQYF,TGTGCCAGCAGCGTAGCTACAGGGGCGAAGACCCAGTACTTC
TRBV24-1,13,once,TRBJ2-1,TRBD1,CATSSQGAYEQFF,TGTGCCACCAGTTCGCAGGGGGCATATGAGCAGTTCTTC
TRBV7-2,13,few,TRBJ1-1,TRBD1,CASSYRGNTEAFF,TGTGCCAGCAGTTACAGGGGAAACACTGAAGCTTTCTTT
TRBV7-9,14,NA,TRBJ1-3,NA,CASSLDSPRDTIYF,TGTGCCAGCAGCTTAGACTCCCCCCGGGACACCATATATTTT
TRBV5-1,16,NA,TRBJ1-2,NA,CASKDVAGRVYYGYTF,TGCGCCAGCAAGGACGTAGCGGGCAGGGTCTACTATGGCTACACCTTC
TRBV6-5,13,NA,TRBJ2-1,TRBD1,CASSTGTANEQFF,TGTGCCAGCAGTACCGGGACAGCCAATGAGCAGTTCTTC
TRBV6-6,13,NA,TRBJ1-2,NA,CASSYSEGGGYTF,TGTGCCAGCAGTTACTCAGAGGGAGGTGGCTACACCTTC
TRBV6-5,15,NA,TRBJ2-5,TRBD2,CASSYKRGAQETQYF,TGTGCCAGCAGTTACAAGCGGGGGGCCCAAGAGACCCAGTACTTC
TRBV3-1/TRBV3-2,16,once,TRBJ2-1,TRBD1,CASSQGGDRDYNEQFF,TGTGCCAGCAGCCAAGGGGGGGACAGGGATTACAATGAGCAGTTCTTC
TRBV6-5,15,NA,TRBJ1-6,NA,CASRGTPGQPLALHF,TGTGCCAGCAGAGGCACACCGGGACAACCCCTAGCCCTCCACTTT
TRBV9,14,few,TRBJ2-7,NA,CASSETPGTYEQYF,TGTGCCAGCAGCGAGACCCCAGGAACCTACGAGCAGTACTTC
TRBV6-5,16,few,TRBJ2-7,TRBD2,CASSYSFLGRGYEQYF,TGTGCCAGCAGTTACTCTTTTCTCGGGAGGGGTTACGAGCAGTACTTC
TRBV19,14,few,TRBJ1-5,TRBD1,CASREPGQHQPQHF,TGTGCCAGTAGGGAACCGGGACAGCATCAGCCCCAGCATTTT
TRBV4-1,17,NA,TRBJ1-2,NA,CASSQFPGAQGNYGYTF,TGCGCCAGCAGCCAATTCCCCGGGGCCCAGGGGAACTATGGCTACACCTTC
TRBV5-6,14,NA,TRBJ2-5,NA,CASSLASTQETQYF,TGTGCCAGCAGCTTGGCTAGCACCCAAGAGACCCAGTACTTC
TRBV7-2,15,NA,TRBJ1-2,TRBD1,CASSLGDRGRKGYTF,TGTGCCAGCAGCTTAGGAGACAGGGGGCGAAAAGGCTACACCTTC
TRBV5-1,14,NA,TRBJ1-1,NA,CASSDAGAATEAFF,TGCGCCAGCAGCGACGCAGGGGCGGCGACTGAAGCTTTCTTT
TRBV11-2,14,NA,TRBJ2-7,TRBD2,CASQAGGLSLEQYF,TGTGCCAGCCAAGCGGGGGGGCTGTCTCTCGAGCAGTACTTC
TRBV18,16,NA,TRBJ2-2,NA,CASSPYPAVNTGELFF,TGTGCCAGCTCACCCTATCCGGCGGTGAACACCGGGGAGCTGTTTTTT
TRBV5-1,15,NA,TRBJ2-1,NA,CASSLAGKKSDEQFF,TGCGCCAGCAGCTTGGCAGGTAAAAAATCGGATGAGCAGTTCTTC
TRBV5-5,13,NA,TRBJ2-5,NA,CASSENRAETQYF,TGTGCCAGCAGCGAAAACAGGGCCGAGACCCAGTACTTC
TRBV11-2,14,NA,TRBJ2-1,NA,CASSLGRSSREQFF,TGTGCCAGCAGCTTAGGCCGATCGTCACGGGAGCAGTTCTTC
TRBV28,16,few,TRBJ1-3,TRBD1,CASRYRGLSSGNTIYF,TGTGCCAGCAGGTACAGGGGGCTAAGCTCTGGAAACACCATATATTTT
TRBV6-2/TRBV6-3,17,NA,TRBJ1-5,NA,CASSYSTTPTAGQPQHF,TGTGCCAGCAGTTACTCGACCACACCCACGGCGGGGCAGCCCCAGCATTTT
TRBV3-1/TRBV3-2,13,NA,TRBJ1-5,NA,CASSQEGGQPQHF,TGTGCCAGCAGCCAAGAAGGGGGACAGCCCCAGCATTTT
TRBV29-1,13,NA,TRBJ1-1,NA,CSVAFNRNTEAFF,TGCAGCGTTGCCTTTAACAGGAACACTGAAGCTTTCTTT